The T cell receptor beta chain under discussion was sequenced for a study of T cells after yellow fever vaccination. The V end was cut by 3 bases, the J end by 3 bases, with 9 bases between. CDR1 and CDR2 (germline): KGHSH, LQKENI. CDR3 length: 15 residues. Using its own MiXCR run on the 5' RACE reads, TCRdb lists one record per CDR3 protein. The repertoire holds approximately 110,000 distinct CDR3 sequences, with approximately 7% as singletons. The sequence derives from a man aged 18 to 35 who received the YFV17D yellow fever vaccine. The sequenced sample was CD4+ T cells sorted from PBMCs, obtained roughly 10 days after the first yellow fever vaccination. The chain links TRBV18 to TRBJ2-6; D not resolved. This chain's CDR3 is CASSPDMGGANVLTF. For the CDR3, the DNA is TGTGCCAGCTCACCTGACATGGGTGGGGCCAACGTCCTGACTTTC.